This is a list of T cell receptor beta chains from one sample in a study of response to subunit inactivated influenza vaccine. MiXCR was run by TCRdb on the RT-PCR reads, yielding one entry per CDR3 protein. The sample carries hundreds of thousands of distinct CDR3 sequences, 25% recorded once. The sample here was CD4+ T cells sorted from PBMCs, taken 4 to 6 days after vaccination. These receptors all come from a man aged 50-60 years who received an inactivated influenza vaccine. The CDR3 runs from the conserved cysteine through the conserved F or W. The D gene is left open where the match is weak. The size field is filled for only some rows; it gives once, few, many or a size class.

>16|-|TRBJ2-2|TRBD2|TRBV5-1
TGCGCCAGCAGCTTAACCGGGACTAGCGTCACCGGGGAGCTGTTTTTT
CASSLTGTSVTGELFF
>14|-|TRBJ2-7|TRBD1|TRBV3-1
TGTGCCAGCAGCCACCGACAGGGCAACCACGAGCAGTACTTC
CASSHRQGNHEQYF
>14|-|TRBJ2-2|-|TRBV4-1
TGCGCCAGCAGCCAGACAGAAAACACCGGGGAGCTGTTTTTT
CASSQTENTGELFF
>14|-|TRBJ2-7|TRBD1|TRBV27
TGTGCCAGCAGTATTAACAGGGGGCCAAATGAGCAGTACTTC
CASSINRGPNEQYF
>14|-|TRBJ2-7|TRBD2|TRBV2
TGTGCCAGCAGCCCCCTAGCGGGAGTCTACGAGCAGTACTTC
CASSPLAGVYEQYF
>16|few|TRBJ2-3|TRBD2|TRBV20-1
TGCAGTGCTAGAGATCATTCGGCGGGAGTTTACGATACGCAGTATTTT
CSARDHSAGVYDTQYF
>17|few|TRBJ2-1|TRBD1|TRBV4-1
TGCGCCAGCAGCCAAGCCCTATCGGGACAGGCTTATAATGAGCAGTTCTTC
CASSQALSGQAYNEQFF
>12|-|TRBJ2-3|-|TRBV7-2
TGTGCCAGCAGCTTAGTTGCTGGCGGGCAGTATTTT
CASSLVAGGQYF
>15|few|TRBJ2-3|TRBD2|TRBV29-1
TGCAGCGCGGGTCTGGGCGGACTAGGCACAGATACGCAGTATTTT
CSAGLGGLGTDTQYF
>14|few|TRBJ1-4|-|TRBV28
TGTGCCAGCAGTTACGCAGGGGACCGTGAAAAACTGTTTTTT
CASSYAGDREKLFF
>17|-|TRBJ2-5|TRBD1|TRBV6-5
TGTGCCAGCAGTTACTCGCTCGGGACAGGGGGCGCCGAGACCCAGTACTTC
CASSYSLGTGGAETQYF
>14|-|TRBJ2-7|TRBD1|TRBV5-1
TGCGCCAGCGGGACCGGGACAGGACCCTACGAGCAGTACTTC
CASGTGTGPYEQYF
>13|-|TRBJ2-1|TRBD1|TRBV10-3
TGTGCCATCAGTAGGGACAGTAACAATGAGCAGTTCTTC
CAISRDSNNEQFF
>13|few|TRBJ2-1|-|TRBV7-8
TGTGCCAGCAGCTTATTTACGGAGAAGGAGCAGTTCTTC
CASSLFTEKEQFF
>13|-|TRBJ1-3|-|TRBV9
TGTGCCAGCAGCTTCCGGGAGATGGACACCATATATTTT
CASSFREMDTIYF
>15|few|TRBJ1-1|-|TRBV29-1
TGCAGCGTCCTACGCCCCGCGCGGGGGCGGACTGAAGCTTTCTTT
CSVLRPARGRTEAFF
>16|-|TRBJ2-3|-|TRBV11-2
TGTGCCAGCAGCGCTCTGGGGGATGCCCTTCCGAGAACGCAGTATTTT
CASSALGDALPRTQYF
>14|few|TRBJ2-3|TRBD2|TRBV5-1
TGCGCCAGCAGTAAGCGGGGGGGCGTAGATACGCAGTATTTT
CASSKRGGVDTQYF
>16|few|TRBJ2-2|TRBD1|TRBV4-1
TGCGCCAGCAGCCAAGATGGGACAGGGGGAATCGGGGAGCTGTTTTTT
CASSQDGTGGIGELFF
>16|-|TRBJ2-4|TRBD2|TRBV4-2
TGTGCCAGCAGCCAAATAAGCGGGGGGGTGGTAAACATTCAGTACTTC
CASSQISGGVVNIQYF